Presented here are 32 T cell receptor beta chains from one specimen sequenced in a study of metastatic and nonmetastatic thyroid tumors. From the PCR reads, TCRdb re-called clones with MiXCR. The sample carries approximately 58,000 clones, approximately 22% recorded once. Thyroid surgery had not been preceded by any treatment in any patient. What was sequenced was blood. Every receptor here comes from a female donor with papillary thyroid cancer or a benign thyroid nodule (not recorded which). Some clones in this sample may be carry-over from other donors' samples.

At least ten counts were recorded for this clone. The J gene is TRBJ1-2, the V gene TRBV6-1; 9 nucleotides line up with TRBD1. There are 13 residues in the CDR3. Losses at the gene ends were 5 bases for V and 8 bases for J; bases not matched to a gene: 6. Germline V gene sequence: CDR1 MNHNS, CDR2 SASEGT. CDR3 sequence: CASSSQGAGGYTF. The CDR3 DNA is TGTGCCAGCAGTTCACAGGGGGCGGGCGGCTACACCTTC.

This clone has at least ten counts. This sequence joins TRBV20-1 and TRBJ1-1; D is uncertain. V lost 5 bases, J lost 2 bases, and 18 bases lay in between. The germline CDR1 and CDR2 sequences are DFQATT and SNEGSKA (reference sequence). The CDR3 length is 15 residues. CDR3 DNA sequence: TGCAGTGCTTACCGTGGTCGGTCCTTAAACACTGAAGCTTTCTTT. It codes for CSAYRGRSLNTEAFF.

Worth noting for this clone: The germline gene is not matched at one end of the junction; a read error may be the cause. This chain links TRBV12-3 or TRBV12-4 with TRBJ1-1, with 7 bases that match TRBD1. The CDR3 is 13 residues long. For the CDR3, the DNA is TGTGCCAGCAGTTTGCAGGGGGAGAGTGAAGCATTCTTT. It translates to CASSLQGESEAFF.

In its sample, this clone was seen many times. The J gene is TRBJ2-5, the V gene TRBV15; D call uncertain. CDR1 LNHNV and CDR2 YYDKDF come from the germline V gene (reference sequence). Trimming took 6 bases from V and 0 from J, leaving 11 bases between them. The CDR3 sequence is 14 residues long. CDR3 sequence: CATRAGRNQETQYF. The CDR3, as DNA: TGTGCCACCAGGGCAGGAAGAAACCAAGAGACCCAGTACTTC. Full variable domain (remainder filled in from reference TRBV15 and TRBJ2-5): DAMVIQNPRYQVTQFGKPVTLSCSQTLNHNVMYWYQQKSSQAPKLLFHYYDKDFNNEADTPDNFQSRRPNTSFCFLDIRSPGLGDTAMYLCATRAGRNQETQYFGPGTRLLVL.

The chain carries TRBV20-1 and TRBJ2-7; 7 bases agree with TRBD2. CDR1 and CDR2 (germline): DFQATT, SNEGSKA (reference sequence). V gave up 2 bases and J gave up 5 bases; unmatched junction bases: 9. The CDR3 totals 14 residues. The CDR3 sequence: CSARTPGGIDEQYF. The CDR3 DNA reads TGCAGTGCTAGAACACCGGGAGGTATTGACGAGCAGTACTTC.

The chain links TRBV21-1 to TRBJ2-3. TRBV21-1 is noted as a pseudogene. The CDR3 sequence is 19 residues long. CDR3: CASSSSLGRIIQRADTQYF. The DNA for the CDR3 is TGTGCCAGCAGCTCGTCTCTTGGCAGGATAATTCAGCGCGCAGATACGCAGTATTTT.

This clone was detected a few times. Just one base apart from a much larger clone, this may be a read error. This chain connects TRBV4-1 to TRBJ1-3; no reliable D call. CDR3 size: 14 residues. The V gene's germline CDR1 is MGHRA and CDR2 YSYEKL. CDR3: CVSSQAQGIGTIYF. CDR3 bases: TGCGTCAGCAGCCAAGCACAAGGAATCGGCACCATATATTTT.

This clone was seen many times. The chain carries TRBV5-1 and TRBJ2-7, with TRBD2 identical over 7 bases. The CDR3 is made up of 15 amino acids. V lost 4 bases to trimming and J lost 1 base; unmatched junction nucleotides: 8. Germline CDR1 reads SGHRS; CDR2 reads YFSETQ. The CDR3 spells CASSDRDYLSYEQYF. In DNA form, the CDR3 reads TGCGCCAGCAGCGACCGGGACTACCTATCCTACGAGCAGTACTTC. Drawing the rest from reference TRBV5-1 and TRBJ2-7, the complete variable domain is KAGVTQTPRYLIKTRGQQVTLSCSPISGHRSVSWYQQTPGQGLQFLFEYFSETQRNKGNFPGRFSGRQFSNSRSEMNVSTLELGDSALYLCASSDRDYLSYEQYFGPGTRLTVT.

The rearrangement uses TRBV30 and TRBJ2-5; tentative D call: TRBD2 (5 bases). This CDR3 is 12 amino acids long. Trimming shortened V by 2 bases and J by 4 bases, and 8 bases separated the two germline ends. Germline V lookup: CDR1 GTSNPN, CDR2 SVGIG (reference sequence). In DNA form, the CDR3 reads TGTGCCTGGAGTAGGAGGATAGAGACCCAGTACTTC. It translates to CAWSRRIETQYF. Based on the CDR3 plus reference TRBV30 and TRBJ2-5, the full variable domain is SQTIHQWPATLVQPVGSPLSLECTVEGTSNPNLYWYRQAAGRGLQLLFYSVGIGQISSEVPQNLSASRPQDRQFILSSKKLLLSDSGFYLCAWSRRIETQYFGPGTRLLVL.

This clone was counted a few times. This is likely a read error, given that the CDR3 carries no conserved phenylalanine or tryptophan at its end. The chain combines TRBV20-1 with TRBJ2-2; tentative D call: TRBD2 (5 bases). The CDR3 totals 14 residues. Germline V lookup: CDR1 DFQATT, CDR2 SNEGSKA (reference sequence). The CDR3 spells CSTRDKRNTGELFS. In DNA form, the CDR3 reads TGCAGTACTAGAGATAAAAGGAACACCGGGGAGCTGTTTTCT.

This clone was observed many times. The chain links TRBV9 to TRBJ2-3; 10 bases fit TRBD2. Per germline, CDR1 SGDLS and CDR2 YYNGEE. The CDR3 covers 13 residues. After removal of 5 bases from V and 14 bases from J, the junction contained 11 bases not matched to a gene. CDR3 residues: CASSQAGTSVLYF. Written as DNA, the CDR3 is TGTGCCAGCAGTCAAGCCGGGACTAGCGTCCTGTATTTT.

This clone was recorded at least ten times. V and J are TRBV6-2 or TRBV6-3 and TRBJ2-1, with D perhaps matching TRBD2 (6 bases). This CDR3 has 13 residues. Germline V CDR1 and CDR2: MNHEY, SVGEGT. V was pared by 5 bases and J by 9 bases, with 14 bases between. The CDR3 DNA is TGTGCCAGCAGTGACCCTAGCGCACCTGAGCAGTTCTTC. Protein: CASSDPSAPEQFF.

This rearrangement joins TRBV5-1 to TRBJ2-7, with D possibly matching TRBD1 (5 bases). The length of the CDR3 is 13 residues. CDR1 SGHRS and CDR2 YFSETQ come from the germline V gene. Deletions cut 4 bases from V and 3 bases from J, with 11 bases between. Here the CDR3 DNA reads TGCGCCAGCAGCCAGGGCAGGTTCTACGAGCAGTACTTC. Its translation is CASSQGRFYEQYF.

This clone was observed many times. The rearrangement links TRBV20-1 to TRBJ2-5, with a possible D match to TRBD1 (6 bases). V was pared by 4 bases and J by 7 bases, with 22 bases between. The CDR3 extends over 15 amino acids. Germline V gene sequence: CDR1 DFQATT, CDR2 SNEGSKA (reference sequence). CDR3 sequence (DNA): TGCAGTGCTACCTTCTCCGGGACACCGTTAGGGACCCAGTACTTC. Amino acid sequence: CSATFSGTPLGTQYF.

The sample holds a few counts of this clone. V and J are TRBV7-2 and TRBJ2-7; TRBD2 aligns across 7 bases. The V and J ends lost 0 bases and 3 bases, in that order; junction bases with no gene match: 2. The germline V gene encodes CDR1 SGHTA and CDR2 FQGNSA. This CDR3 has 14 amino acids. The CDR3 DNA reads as TGTGCCAGCAGCTTAGCGCCTAGCGGCTACGAGCAGTACTTC. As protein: CASSLAPSGYEQYF.

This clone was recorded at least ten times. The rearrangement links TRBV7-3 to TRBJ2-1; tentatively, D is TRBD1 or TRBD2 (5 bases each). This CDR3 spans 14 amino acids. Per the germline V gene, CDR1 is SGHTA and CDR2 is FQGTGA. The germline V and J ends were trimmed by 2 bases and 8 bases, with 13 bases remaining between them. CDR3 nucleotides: TGTGCCAGCAGCTTACGAGGGGATAGCGATGAGCAGTTCTTC. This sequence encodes CASSLRGDSDEQFF.

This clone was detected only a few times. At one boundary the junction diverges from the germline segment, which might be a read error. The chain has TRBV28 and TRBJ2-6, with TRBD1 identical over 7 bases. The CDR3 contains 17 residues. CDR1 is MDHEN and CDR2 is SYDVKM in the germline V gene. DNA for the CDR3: TGTGCCAGCACCGCCGGGACAGCTACTTCTTGGGCCAACGTCCTGACTTTT. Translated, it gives CASTAGTATSWANVLTF.

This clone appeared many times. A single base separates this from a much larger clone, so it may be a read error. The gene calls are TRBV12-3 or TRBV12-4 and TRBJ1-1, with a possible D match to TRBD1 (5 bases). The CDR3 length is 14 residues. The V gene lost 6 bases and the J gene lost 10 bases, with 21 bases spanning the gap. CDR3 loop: CASRHPGTEGRAFF. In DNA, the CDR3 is TGTGCCAGCAGACACCCCGGGACCGAGGGGAGAGCTTTCTTT.

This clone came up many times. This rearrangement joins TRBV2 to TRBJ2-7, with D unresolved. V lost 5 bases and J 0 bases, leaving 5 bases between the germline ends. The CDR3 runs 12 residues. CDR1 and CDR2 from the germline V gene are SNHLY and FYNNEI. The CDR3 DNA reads TGTGCCAGCAGTTTCAGCTCCTACGAGCAGTACTTC. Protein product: CASSFSSYEQYF.

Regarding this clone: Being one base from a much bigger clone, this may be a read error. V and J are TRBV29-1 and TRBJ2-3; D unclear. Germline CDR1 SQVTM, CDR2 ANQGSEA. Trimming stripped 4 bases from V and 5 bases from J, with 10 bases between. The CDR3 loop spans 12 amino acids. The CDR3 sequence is CSVADGIDTQYF. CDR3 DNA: TGCAGCGTTGCAGATGGAATAGATACGCAGTATTTT.

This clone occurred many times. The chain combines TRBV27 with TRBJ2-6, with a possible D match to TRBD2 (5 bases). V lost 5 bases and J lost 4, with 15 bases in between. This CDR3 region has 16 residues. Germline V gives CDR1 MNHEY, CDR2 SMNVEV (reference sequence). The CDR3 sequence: CASSLYPPGGANVLTF. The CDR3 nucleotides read TGTGCCAGCAGTCTCTATCCCCCGGGGGGGGCCAACGTCCTGACTTTC.

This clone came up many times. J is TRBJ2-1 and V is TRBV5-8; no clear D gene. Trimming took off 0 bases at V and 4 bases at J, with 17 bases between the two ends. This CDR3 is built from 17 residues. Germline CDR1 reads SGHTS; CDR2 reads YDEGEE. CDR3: CASSLGGPDKGYNEQFF. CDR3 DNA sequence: TGTGCCAGCAGCTTGGGAGGTCCTGACAAGGGTTACAATGAGCAGTTCTTC.

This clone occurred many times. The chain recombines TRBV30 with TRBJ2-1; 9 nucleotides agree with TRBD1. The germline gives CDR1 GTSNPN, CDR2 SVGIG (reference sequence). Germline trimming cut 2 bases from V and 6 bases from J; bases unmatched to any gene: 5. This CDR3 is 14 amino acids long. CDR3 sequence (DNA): TGTGCCTGGAGTACATTGACAGGGGGCAATGAGCAGTTCTTC. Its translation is CAWSTLTGGNEQFF.

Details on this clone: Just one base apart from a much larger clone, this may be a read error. For the CDR3, the DNA is TGTGACAGCATGGGAGCCCTAGATACGCAGTATTTT. Encoded protein: CDSMGALDTQYF. The chain has TRBV9 and TRBJ2-3; possibly TRBD2 for D (5 bases). Per germline, CDR1 SGDLS and CDR2 YYNGEE. This CDR3 has 12 amino acids.

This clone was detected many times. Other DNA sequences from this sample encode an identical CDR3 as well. CDR3 coding DNA: TGCAGCATGGCGGGGGGGTCGGACTCCGCTTTCTTT. It translates to CSMAGGSDSAFF. The V gene is TRBV29-1, the J gene TRBJ1-1; tentative D call: TRBD1 (5 bases). The CDR3 is 12 residues long. The V gene's germline CDR1 is SQVTM and CDR2 ANQGSEA. Trimming removed 8 bases from V and 11 bases from J, with 21 bases in between.

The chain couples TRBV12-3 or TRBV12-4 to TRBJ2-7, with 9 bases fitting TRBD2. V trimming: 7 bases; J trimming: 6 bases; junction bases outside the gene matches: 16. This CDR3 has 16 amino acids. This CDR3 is CASNPIIAGALGEQYF. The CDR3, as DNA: TGTGCCAGCAACCCTATCATAGCGGGAGCTTTAGGCGAGCAGTACTTC.

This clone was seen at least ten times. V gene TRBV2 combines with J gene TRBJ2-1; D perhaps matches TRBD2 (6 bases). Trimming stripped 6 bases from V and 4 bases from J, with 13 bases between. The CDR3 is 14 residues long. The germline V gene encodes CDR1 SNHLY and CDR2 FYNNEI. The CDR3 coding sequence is TGTGCCAGCAGATCCGGGACTGGATACAATGAGCAGTTCTTC. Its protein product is CASRSGTGYNEQFF.

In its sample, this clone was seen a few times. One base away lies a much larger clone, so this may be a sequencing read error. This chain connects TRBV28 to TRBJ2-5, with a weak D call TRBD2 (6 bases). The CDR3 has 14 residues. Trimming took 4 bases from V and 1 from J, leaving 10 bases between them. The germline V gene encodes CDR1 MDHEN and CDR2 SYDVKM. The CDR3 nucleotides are TGTGCCAGCAGTTCGGCCGGGGGCCAAGAGACCCAGTACTTC. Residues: CASSSAGGQETQYF.

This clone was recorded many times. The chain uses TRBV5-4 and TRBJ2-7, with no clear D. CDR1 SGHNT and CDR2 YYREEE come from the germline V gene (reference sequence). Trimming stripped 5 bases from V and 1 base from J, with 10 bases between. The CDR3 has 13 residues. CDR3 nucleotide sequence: TGTGCCAGCAGTTTTGACGGTTCCTACGAGCAGTACTTC. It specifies CASSFDGSYEQYF.

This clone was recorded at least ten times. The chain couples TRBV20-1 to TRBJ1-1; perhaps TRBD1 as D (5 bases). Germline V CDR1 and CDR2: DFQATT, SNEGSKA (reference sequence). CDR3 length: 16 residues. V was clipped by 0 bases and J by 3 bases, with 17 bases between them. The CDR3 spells CSARDPSRGDYTEAFF. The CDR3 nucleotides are TGCAGTGCTAGAGACCCTTCTCGAGGGGACTACACTGAAGCTTTCTTT.

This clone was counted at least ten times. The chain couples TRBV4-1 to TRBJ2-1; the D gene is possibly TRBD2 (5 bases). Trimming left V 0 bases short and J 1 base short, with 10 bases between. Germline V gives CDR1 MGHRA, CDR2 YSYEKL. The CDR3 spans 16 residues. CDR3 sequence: CASSQDGIESYNEQFF. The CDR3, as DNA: TGCGCCAGCAGCCAAGACGGGATAGAGTCCTACAATGAGCAGTTCTTC.

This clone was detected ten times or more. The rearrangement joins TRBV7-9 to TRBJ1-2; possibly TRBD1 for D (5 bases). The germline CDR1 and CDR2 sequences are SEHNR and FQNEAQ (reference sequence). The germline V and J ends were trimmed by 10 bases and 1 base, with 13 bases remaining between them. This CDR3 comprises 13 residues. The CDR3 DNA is TGTGCCATAACTGAGGGGAATAACTATGGCTACACCTTC. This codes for CAITEGNNYGYTF.